Following are 9 T cell receptor beta chains from one sample sequenced in a study of blood T cell repertoires in COVID-19. Clones were sequenced by immunoSEQ multiplex PCR, and TCRdb holds only the in-frame ones, with some missing. The sample has about 310,000 clones; roughly 84% are singletons. The sample consisted of peripheral blood. These receptors were taken from a man over 45 with active or convalescent COVID-19.

The gene calls are TRBV11-2 and TRBJ2-4; TRBD2 matches at 9 bases. J gave up 7 bases and V 4 bases, and 5 bases lay outside the gene matches. Germline assignment: CDR1 SGHAT and CDR2 FQNNGV. The CDR3 totals 14 residues. The CDR3 protein is CASSSTRGGNIQYF. The CDR3 DNA follows: TGTGCCAGCAGCTCAACGCGGGGGGGCAACATTCAGTACTTC. The entire variable domain, with the rest obtained from reference TRBV11-2 and TRBJ2-4, is as follows: EAGVAQSPRYKIIEKRQSVAFWCNPISGHATLYWYQQILGQGPKLLIQFQNNGVVDDSQLPKDRFSAERLKGVDSTLKIQPAKLEDSAVYLCASSSTRGGNIQYFGAGTRLSVL.

The genes are TRBV27 and TRBJ1-6; possible D gene TRBD1, 5 bases. Trimming pared 5 bases from V and 14 bases from J, leaving 19 bases between. The CDR3 sequence is 14 residues long. The germline CDR1 and CDR2 sequences are MNHEY and SMNVEV (reference sequence). In DNA form, the CDR3 reads TGTGCCAGCAGTCGGTGGGGTAGGGGCGAGGCCCTCCACTTT. It is translated as CASSRWGRGEALHF.

The genes are TRBV19 and TRBJ1-3; D gene ambiguous. Looked up from germline, CDR1 is LNHDA and CDR2 is SQIVND (reference sequence). This CDR3 contains 16 residues. Deletions cut 5 bases from V and 0 bases from J, with 14 bases between. This CDR3 reads CASSLNGGSSGNTIYF. CDR3 DNA sequence: TGTGCCAGTAGTCTTAACGGCGGAAGCTCTGGAAACACCATATATTTT.

The chain links TRBV11-2 to TRBJ1-2; no clear D gene. Germline V gene lookup returns CDR1 SGHAT and CDR2 FQNNGV. V was shortened by 5 bases and J by 4 bases, with 14 bases between the two germline ends. The CDR3 is 14 residues long. In DNA, the CDR3 is TGTGCCAGCAGCGTACAAGAGGCCAGCTATGGCTACACCTTC. Protein: CASSVQEASYGYTF.

The chain links TRBV7-2 to TRBJ2-3, with D uncertain. There are 14 residues in the CDR3. V dropped 6 bases and J dropped 0 bases, with 10 bases sitting between them. Germline lookup yields CDR1 SGHTA and CDR2 FQGNSA. The CDR3: CASRRTSSTDTQYF. In DNA, the CDR3 is TGTGCCAGCAGGCGAACGTCTAGCACAGATACGCAGTATTTT. Full variable domain (remainder filled in from reference TRBV7-2 and TRBJ2-3): GAGVSQSPSNKVTEKGKDVELRCDPISGHTALYWYRQSLGQGLEFLIYFQGNSAPDKSGLPSDRFSAERTGGSVSTLTIQRTQQEDSAVYLCASRRTSSTDTQYFGPGTRLTVL.

The V call is TRBV7-8, the J call TRBJ1-4; D call uncertain. This CDR3 is 12 amino acids long. The germline V and J ends were trimmed by 6 bases and 8 bases, with 10 bases remaining between them. From germline, CDR1 is SGHVS and CDR2 FQNEAQ. CDR3 nucleotides: TGTGCCAGCAGACCATCGGGGGAAAAACTGTTTTTT. Its translation is CASRPSGEKLFF. Looking up the rest from reference TRBV7-8 and TRBJ1-4 gives the full variable domain: GAGVSQSPRYKVAKRGQDVALRCDPISGHVSLFWYQQALGQGPEFLTYFQNEAQLDKSGLPSDRFFAERPEGSVSTLKIQRTQQEDSAVYLCASRPSGEKLFFGSGTQLSVL.

This chain joins TRBV5-3 and TRBJ2-2; D remains ambiguous. TRBV5-3 is noted as an ORF with a role that remains uncertain. The CDR3 sequence is 14 residues long. V lost 1 base and J 6 bases, leaving 10 bases between the germline ends. The CDR3 loop is CARSLYFPAGELFF. For the CDR3, the DNA is TGTGCCAGAAGCTTGTACTTCCCGGCCGGGGAGCTGTTTTTT.

On this clone: A junction end diverges from the germline sequence, so it may reflect a read error. This sequence joins TRBV6-6 and TRBJ2-7; 10 nucleotides match TRBD2. Germline V lookup: CDR1 MNHNY, CDR2 SVGAGI (reference sequence). CDR3 size: 15 residues. CDR3 amino acids: CASRTLAGVSHEQYF. In nucleotides, the CDR3 is TGTGCCAGCAGAACCCTAGCGGGAGTCTCCCACGAGCAGTACTTC.

The chain is built from TRBV28 and TRBJ2-7, with 8 nucleotides matching TRBD1. Germline-derived CDR1 and CDR2 are MDHEN and SYDVKM. The V segment lost 6 bases and the J segment 6 bases; nucleotides outside the gene matches: 10. CDR3 length: 14 residues. The CDR3 loop is CASRPTGGTREQYF. CDR3 nucleotides: TGTGCCAGCAGACCCACAGGGGGGACGCGCGAGCAGTACTTC. Full variable domain (remainder filled in from reference TRBV28 and TRBJ2-7): DVKVTQSSRYLVKRTGEKVFLECVQDMDHENMFWYRQDPGLGLRLIYFSYDVKMKEKGDIPEGYSVSREKKERFSLILESASTNQTSMYLCASRPTGGTREQYFGPGTRLTVT.